A single sample gave rise to the 4 T cell receptor beta chains below, sequenced in a study of shared clonotypes between healthy human individuals. Method: immunoSEQ multiplex PCR; TCRdb's copy keeps in-frame clones and lacks some. The repertoire holds over 2 million clones, with roughly 95% as singletons. Specimen: naive CD4+ T cells sorted from blood. Regarding subset: CD45RA+ positively selected. The source is a man aged 18 to 29 in good health.

Note on this clone: The same CDR3 arises from other DNA sequences in this sample as well. The rearrangement joins TRBV10-3 to TRBJ2-5; TRBD2 agrees at 9 bases. The CDR3 runs to 13 residues. V was clipped by 6 bases and J by 5 bases; unmatched bases: 4. Germline loops: CDR1 ENHRY, CDR2 SYGVKD. The CDR3 region is CAIRGLAGETQYF. CDR3 DNA: TGTGCCATCAGGGGACTAGCAGGGGAGACCCAGTACTTC.

Only one count was recorded for this clone. Other DNA sequences within the sample encode an identical CDR3. This chain uses TRBV7-2 with TRBJ1-5; 7 bases fit TRBD1. V lost 4 bases and J lost 3; bases outside the gene matches: 3. The CDR3 sequence is 14 residues long. The germline gives CDR1 SGHTA, CDR2 FQGNSA. The CDR3 DNA reads as TGTGCCAGCAGCTCGGGACAGATCAATCAGCCCCAGCATTTT. The encoded protein is CASSSGQINQPQHF.

The V gene is TRBV2, the J gene TRBJ1-4, with D unclear. This CDR3 has 14 residues. The V gene's germline CDR1 is SNHLY and CDR2 FYNNEI. The V gene lost 6 bases and the J gene lost 5 bases, with 13 bases spanning the gap. The CDR3 loop is CASREGFVNEKLFF. The CDR3 bases are TGTGCCAGCAGGGAGGGTTTTGTCAATGAAAAACTGTTTTTT.

The V call is TRBV14, the J call TRBJ1-2; the D gene is possibly TRBD1 (6 bases). V dropped 5 bases and J dropped 8 bases, with 12 bases sitting between them. The germline V gene has CDR1 SGHDN and CDR2 FVKESK. The CDR3 has 12 amino acids. Here the CDR3 reads CASSRTGYGYTF. CDR3 bases: TGTGCCAGCAGCAGAACAGGGTACGGCTACACCTTC.